The present entry profiles one TCR beta chain with its context. The germline V gene encodes CDR1 LGHDT and CDR2 YNNKEL (reference sequence). CDR3 length: 12 residues. V was pared by 1 base and J by 7 bases, with 6 bases between. These data originate in a study of blood T cell repertoires in COVID-19. Study-level information: The samples span acute and convalescent COVID-19 from the United States, Italy and Spain.

TCRdb's copy holds only in-frame clones and misses some; the assay was immunoSEQ multiplex PCR. Altogether some 240,000 clones are present, roughly nine tenths being singletons, with the ten largest covering approximately 7.9%. The sequence came from a man in his sixties who had recovered from COVID-19. The specimen was peripheral blood. The chain recombines TRBV3-1 (or the pseudogene TRBV3-2) with TRBJ2-3; D uncertain. The CDR3 sequence is CASSQGGYTQYF. The DNA for the CDR3 is TGTGCCAGCAGCCAAGGCGGATATACGCAGTATTTT.